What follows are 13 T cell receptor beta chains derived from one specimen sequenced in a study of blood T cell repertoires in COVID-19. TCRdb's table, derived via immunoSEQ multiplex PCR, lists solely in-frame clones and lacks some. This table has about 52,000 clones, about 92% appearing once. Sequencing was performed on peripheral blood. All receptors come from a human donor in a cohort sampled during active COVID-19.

The CDR3 reads CASSQRGGSGANVLTF. DNA for the CDR3: TGTGCCAGCAGCCAGAGGGGGGGCTCTGGGGCCAACGTCCTGACTTTC. The V call is TRBV11-2, the J call TRBJ2-6, with a tentative D call TRBD2 (7 bases). The V gene's germline CDR1 is SGHAT and CDR2 FQNNGV. This CDR3 has 16 residues. V gave up 5 bases and J gave up 0 bases, with 11 bases separating them.

Here the CDR3 DNA reads TGTGCCAGTAGTATGCGGGGGCGTCTGGGCGGCTACACCTTC. Translating it yields CASSMRGRLGGYTF. The chain is built from TRBV19 and TRBJ1-2; TRBD1 might be the D (6 bases). CDR3 length equals 14 residues. From germline, CDR1 is LNHDA and CDR2 SQIVND (reference sequence). Between the trimmed V and J ends, which lost 3 bases and 8 bases, there was a span of 16 bases. Together with reference TRBV19 and TRBJ1-2, the CDR3 gives the full variable domain: DGGITQSPKYLFRKEGQNVTLSCEQNLNHDAMYWYRQDPGQGLRLIYYSQIVNDFQKGDIAEGYSVSREKKESFPLTVTSAQKNPTAFYLCASSMRGRLGGYTFGSGTRLTVV.

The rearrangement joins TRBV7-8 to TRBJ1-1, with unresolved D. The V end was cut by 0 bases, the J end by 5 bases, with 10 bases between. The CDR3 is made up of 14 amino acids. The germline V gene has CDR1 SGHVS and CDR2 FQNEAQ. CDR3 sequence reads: CASSLAWGGTEAFF. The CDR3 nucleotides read TGTGCCAGCAGCTTAGCGTGGGGAGGTACTGAAGCTTTCTTT. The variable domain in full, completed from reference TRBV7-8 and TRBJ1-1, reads GAGVSQSPRYKVAKRGQDVALRCDPISGHVSLFWYQQALGQGPEFLTYFQNEAQLDKSGLPSDRFFAERPEGSVSTLKIQRTQQEDSAVYLCASSLAWGGTEAFFGQGTRLTVV.

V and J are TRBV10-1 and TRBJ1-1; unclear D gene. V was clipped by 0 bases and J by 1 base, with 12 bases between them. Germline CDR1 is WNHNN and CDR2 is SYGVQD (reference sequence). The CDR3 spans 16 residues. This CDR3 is CASSESIGGRNTEAFF. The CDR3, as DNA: TGCGCCAGCAGTGAGTCGATCGGCGGCAGGAACACTGAAGCTTTCTTT.

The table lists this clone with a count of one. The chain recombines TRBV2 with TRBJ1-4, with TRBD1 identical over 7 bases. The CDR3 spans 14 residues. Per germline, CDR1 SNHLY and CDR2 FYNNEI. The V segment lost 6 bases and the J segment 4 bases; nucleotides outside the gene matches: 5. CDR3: CASSMGQLNEKLFF. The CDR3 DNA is TGTGCCAGCAGCATGGGACAGCTTAATGAAAAACTGTTTTTT. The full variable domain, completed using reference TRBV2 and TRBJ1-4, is EPEVTQTPSHQVTQMGQEVILRCVPISNHLYFYWYRQILGQKVEFLVSFYNNEISEKSEIFDDQFSVERPDGSNFTLKIRSTKLEDSAMYFCASSMGQLNEKLFFGSGTQLSVL.

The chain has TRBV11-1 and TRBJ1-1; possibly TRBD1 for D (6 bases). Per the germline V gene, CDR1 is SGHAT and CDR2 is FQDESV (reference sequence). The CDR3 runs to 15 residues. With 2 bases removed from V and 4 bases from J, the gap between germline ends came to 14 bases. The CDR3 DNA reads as TGTGCCAGCAGCTTAACCGACAGGCCGGGCACTGAAGCTTTCTTT. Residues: CASSLTDRPGTEAFF.

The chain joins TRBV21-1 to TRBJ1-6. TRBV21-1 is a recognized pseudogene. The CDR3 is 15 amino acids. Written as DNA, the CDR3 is TGTGCCAGCAGCAAAGATACCGCGGGAAGGACACCCCTCCACTTT. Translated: CASSKDTAGRTPLHF.

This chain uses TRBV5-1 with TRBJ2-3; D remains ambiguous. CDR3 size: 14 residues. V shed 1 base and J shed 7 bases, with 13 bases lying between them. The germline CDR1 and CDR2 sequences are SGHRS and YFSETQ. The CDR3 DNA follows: TGCGCCAGCAGCTTGCAGGTTGGCCCGAATACGCAGTATTTT. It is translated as CASSLQVGPNTQYF.

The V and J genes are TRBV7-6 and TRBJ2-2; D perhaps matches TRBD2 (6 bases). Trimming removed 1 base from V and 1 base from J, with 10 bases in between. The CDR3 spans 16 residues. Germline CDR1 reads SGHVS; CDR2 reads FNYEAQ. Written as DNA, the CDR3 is TGTGCCAGCAGCTTAGGGGTTAGCGGGAACACCGGGGAGCTGTTTTTT. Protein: CASSLGVSGNTGELFF.

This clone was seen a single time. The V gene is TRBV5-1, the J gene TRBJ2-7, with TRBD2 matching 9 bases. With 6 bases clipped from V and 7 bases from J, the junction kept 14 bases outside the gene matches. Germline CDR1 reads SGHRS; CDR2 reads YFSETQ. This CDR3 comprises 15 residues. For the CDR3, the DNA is TGCGCCAGCACCCCATCGCCTAGCGGGAATAGGGAGCAGTACTTC. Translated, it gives CASTPSPSGNREQYF.

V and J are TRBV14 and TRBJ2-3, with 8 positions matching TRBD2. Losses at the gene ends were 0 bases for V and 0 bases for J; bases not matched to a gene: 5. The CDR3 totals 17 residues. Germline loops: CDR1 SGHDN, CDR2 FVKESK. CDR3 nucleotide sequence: TGTGCCAGCAGCCAAGATCCCCGCGGGAGGAGCACAGATACGCAGTATTTT. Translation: CASSQDPRGRSTDTQYF.

The CDR3 coding sequence is TGTGCCAGTAGTCTCGGGGGGAGACCACTAGCCAAAAACATTCAGTACTTC. Amino acid sequence: CASSLGGRPLAKNIQYF. The chain joins TRBV19 to TRBJ2-4; 7 bases agree with TRBD2. V dropped 5 bases and J dropped 0; count of bases not matched to a gene: 10. Germline CDR1 and CDR2: LNHDA and SQIVND (reference sequence). The CDR3 length is 17 residues.

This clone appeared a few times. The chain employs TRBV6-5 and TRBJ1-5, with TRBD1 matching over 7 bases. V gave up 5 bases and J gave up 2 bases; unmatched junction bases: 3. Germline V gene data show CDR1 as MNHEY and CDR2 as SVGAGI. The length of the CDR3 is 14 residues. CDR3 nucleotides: TGTGCCAGCAGTCCAGGGGGACGCAATCAGCCCCAGCATTTT. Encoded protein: CASSPGGRNQPQHF.